The entry below describes one TCR beta chain. The antigen this receptor binds is unknown. Base qualities are missing; no much larger clone stands one base away. This entry is derived from a study of cytomegalovirus exposure and HLA in healthy donors (dated 2017 in TCRdb). In the study overall: In an earlier analysis of approximately 640 of the donors, about 270 Gb of sequence data and 117 million unique TCR beta sequences from 150 million to 200 million T cells were reported. Roughly 320 gigabases of sequencing data and approximately 91 million unique TCR sequences made up an early release that covered over 550 HLA-typed donors. Of the roughly 400 genotyped donors, roughly 85% fell in the genetic ancestry cluster associated with self-reported Caucasian donors. The aim of the study was to test whether cataloging public T cell receptors could identify signatures of past pathogen exposure. The study profiled the T cell repertoires of hundreds of subjects by immunosequencing and related them to cytomegalovirus serostatus. Besides the first cohort of approximately 710 subjects, a separate validation cohort made up of roughly 130 different subjects was used. To predict cytomegalovirus infection status, the study combined high-throughput TCR immunosequencing, statistical association of individual TCRs with disease status, and machine learning. To study patterns of TCR occurrence, a later analysis re-analyzed previously published TCR beta repertoires from several hundred donors and added high-resolution HLA genotyping. Rather than drawing on any new phenotypic data, the later analysis identified candidate immune exposures from TCR beta sequences and the way those sequences occurred across donors. An earlier analysis of about 600 of the donors used high-throughput TCR beta sequencing to judge whether each TCR beta V gene segment behaved as functional or pseudogenic. Alongside the repertoire data, information on donor age, sex, ethnicity and CMV serostatus was compiled. A later genetic analysis took genome-wide SNP genotypes for about 65% of the 666 donors and used that subset as a discovery cohort. All discovery cohort repertoires had been generated on a single sequencing platform. HLA typing covered class I and class II loci at four-digit resolution. Typing coverage differed by locus: A, B, C, DRB1 and DQB1 were typed in roughly 629-630 donors, DQA1 in about 560, DPA1 in approximately 610, and DPB1 in approximately 450. Because of strong linkage in the cohort, a few DR-DQ haplotypes were treated as single units for association and clustering. Among roughly 400 genotyped donors of the cohort, an average of around 250,000 unique TCR beta nucleotide sequences was sequenced per donor, of which approximately 19% were non-productive. What the authors observed across the whole study: In this cohort, only TCR beta chains were sequenced, and detectable features were limited by the absence of alpha or paired-chain data. An earlier analysis of several hundred of the donors showed that most TCR beta V segments appeared in productive rearrangements either about 90% or about 30% of the time, which broadly matched IMGT annotations. In vitro tests confirmed that a few of the cytomegalovirus-associated TCR beta chains recognize cytomegalovirus antigens. In a later analysis, the rate of TCR association differed among HLA loci, with DRB1 alleles having the most associated TCRs and HLA-C alleles having the fewest. A total of fewer than 200 TCR beta chains were listed by the study as associated with cytomegalovirus. A group of highly shared sequence variants was considered likely to be a technical artifact of the sequencing pipeline. V-gene and J-gene trimming of TCR beta chains was associated with a missense DCLRE1C variant in a later genetic analysis, and the association was replicated in an independent cohort. The authors suggested that the approach could potentially be generalized to other disease states and immunological phenotypes. CMV serostatus was the only immune exposure information available for the cohort. Strong co-occurrence of HLA alleles, especially DR and DQ, made assigning TCR associations to individual alleles difficult. Because some donors lacked HLA typing at each locus, the association tests relied only on the typed subset. Roughly uniform sequencing depth across donors was assumed in presence/absence analyses, although this assumption may not hold. A further reported finding was that TCR beta sequences accurately predicted the HLA-A and HLA-B alleles for most subjects in the first cohort. Most TCR sequences were seen in very few donors, while some public TCRs were found in many individuals. At a false discovery rate of 0.05, a later analysis linked fewer than 20,000 TCR beta sequences to specific HLA alleles. In a later analysis, several top co-occurrence clusters were reported to appear linked to parvovirus B19, influenza, CMV and Epstein-Barr virus. The 87-base-pair reads could not distinguish some IMGT-functional V segments, including TRBV6-2 and TRBV6-3, so those segments were excluded. Compared with equally common non-associated chains, HLA-associated TCR beta chains in a later analysis were more clonally expanded and had lower generation probabilities. Cytomegalovirus status was reported to be diagnosed by the classifier with high specificity and sensitivity in both the original and validation cohorts. About 15 rarely observed V segments, including chromosome 9 orphons, were excluded from the earlier analysis of a few hundred of the donors because counts were too low. According to a later analysis, most CMV-associated TCR beta chains appeared to be HLA-restricted, and the HLA associations seemed to be driven largely by CMV exposure. In a later genetic analysis, fewer N-insertions in productive TCRs were reported among donors in an Asian-associated ancestry cluster than the roughly 700-donor mean. Linkage disequilibrium might explain the correlated functional status among segregating V segments, but an unknown experimental factor could not be ruled out.

Library prep was done by the immunoSEQ multiplex PCR assay. For the multiplex PCR, a mixture combining 60 forward primers for TCR Vbeta segments and 13 reverse primers for TCR Jbeta segments was used. The CDR3 region of rearranged TCR beta genes was amplified from genomic DNA with a multiplex PCR assay. The amplified TCR beta libraries were sequenced on the Illumina HiSeq System as 87-base-pair reads. Per the original workflow: In a later analysis, tens of millions of unique TCR beta chains were counted across the 500 to 850 repertoires, and about 10 million of these chains were shared by at least two donors. Raw reads were error-corrected and collapsed into unique sequences by a nearest-neighbor algorithm in which closely related sequences were merged to remove PCR and sequencing errors. Alignment of CDR3 sequences to IMGT reference sequences was used to assign V, D and J gene segments. Each retained sequence needed at least a six-nucleotide match to both a V gene segment and a J gene segment. A rearrangement counted as productive if the CDR3 had no stop codons and remained in frame with V and J, and every other rearrangement counted as non-productive. Following IMGT convention, CDR3 was defined as the stretch from the second conserved V-encoded cysteine to the conserved J-encoded phenylalanine. In an earlier analysis of around 570 of the donors, sequences lacking an unambiguous match to a single V gene segment were excluded. In an earlier analysis of a few hundred of the donors, V segments were called functional above 56.7% productive rearrangements and were called segregating when the between-donor standard deviation exceeded 5%. A statistical classification framework was built for diagnosing cytomegalovirus status from the catalog of TCR beta chain sequences. V and J gene assignment, in a later analysis, came from comparing TCR nucleotide sequences with IMGT/GENE-DB human TR gene sequences. In a later analysis, CDR3 sequences and most-parsimonious VDJ recombination scenarios were assigned using the TCRdist pipeline. In a later analysis, every TCR beta chain was defined by the combination of its CDR3 amino acid sequence and its V-gene family, and reads without a unique V-gene family were dropped. As a way to deal with suspected cross-contamination and a sequencing artifact, a later analysis dropped 450 to 600 nucleotide sequences that were highly shared and had low generation probability. A later analysis calculated a clonal expansion index for each public chain from normalized within-repertoire ranks of inferred template counts. A later analysis computed generation probabilities with a VDJ recombination model fitted to out-of-frame rearrangements, and checked the results against IGoR. Hypergeometric tests were used in a later analysis to score TCR-TCR, TCR-HLA and TCR-CMV co-occurrence, with a repertoire-size bias correction applied to the TCR pairs. To estimate false discovery rates, a later analysis permuted the HLA or CMV assignments 20 times. In a later analysis, co-occurring TCRs were grouped with DBSCAN, and TCRdist sequence similarity was added when clustering was performed within HLA-allele-positive subsets. Repertoires with fewer than 30,000 or more than 120,000 public chains were left out of co-occurrence clustering, as were five repertoires with anomalous nucleotide sharing. What TCRdb holds here is the immuneACCESS table cut down to in-frame rearrangements. Part of the clones is not present; checked against another copy, under half of the missing clones reflect an unresolved V gene, and the others are unexplained. That table supplies the V and J calls and clone size; D and trimming were determined from the DNA. This sample holds over 150,000 clones; more than 70% were observed only once. In total, the top ten clones hold more than 4.5% of the sample.

According to the germline V gene, CDR1 reads MNHNS and CDR2 reads SASEGT. From the cysteine through the phenylalanine, the CDR3 covers 15 amino acids. The CDR3 DNA has 45 bases and is translated from base 1. V loses 1 base of germline sequence and J loses 7 bases, and the interval between the two ends is 11 bases. The cohort comprised around 690 healthy bone marrow donors. At the time of sampling, all cohort members were nominally healthy, though unrecorded immune exposures were likely present. The donor tested CMV seropositive, placing the donor among the roughly 270 seropositive members of the cohort. Each donor provided a peripheral blood sample, and peripheral blood mononuclear cells were used for TCR beta sequencing. The Qiagen DNeasy Blood Extraction Kit was used to extract genomic DNA from the blood cell samples.

The chain links TRBV6-1 with TRBJ1-6, and perhaps TRBD1 as D gene, on 5 matching bases. The receptor was isolated from a man under 40 in good health and CMV-seropositive. Sequenced material: PBMCs. This receptor carries the CDR3 CASSEVGGLNSPLHF. The DNA reads TGTGCCAGCAGTGAAGTCGGGGGGTTAAATTCACCCCTCCACTTT.